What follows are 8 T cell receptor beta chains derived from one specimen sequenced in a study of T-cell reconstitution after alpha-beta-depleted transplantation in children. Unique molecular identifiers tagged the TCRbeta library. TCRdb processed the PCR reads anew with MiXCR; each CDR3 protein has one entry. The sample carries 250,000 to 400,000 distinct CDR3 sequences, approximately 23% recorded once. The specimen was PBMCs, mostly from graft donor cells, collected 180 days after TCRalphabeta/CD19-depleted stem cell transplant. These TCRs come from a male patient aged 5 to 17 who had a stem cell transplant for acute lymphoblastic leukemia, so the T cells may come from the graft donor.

For the CDR3, the DNA is TGTGCCAGCAGCTTGAAGCGGGGTTACAATGAGCAGTTCTTC. It is translated as CASSLKRGYNEQFF. The chain is built from TRBV11-2 and TRBJ2-1; the match to TRBD2 covers 7 bases. The CDR3 is made up of 14 amino acids. In germline, CDR1 is SGHAT, CDR2 FQNNGV. Unmatched junction bases numbered 3, after V lost 3 bases and J lost 4 bases.

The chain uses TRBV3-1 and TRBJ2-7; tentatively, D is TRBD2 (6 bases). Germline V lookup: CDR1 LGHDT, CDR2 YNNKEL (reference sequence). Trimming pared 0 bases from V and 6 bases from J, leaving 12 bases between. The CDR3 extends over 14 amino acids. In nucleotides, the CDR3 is TGTGCCAGCAGCCAAGATCGGGGGTTGTGCGAGCAGTACTTC. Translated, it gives CASSQDRGLCEQYF.

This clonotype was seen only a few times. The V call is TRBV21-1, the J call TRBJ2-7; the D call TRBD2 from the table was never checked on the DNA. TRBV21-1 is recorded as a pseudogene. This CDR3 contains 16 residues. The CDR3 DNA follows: TGTGCCAGCAGCAAACCCGGGACTAGCGGATCCTACGAGCAGTACTTC. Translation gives CASSKPGTSGSYEQYF.

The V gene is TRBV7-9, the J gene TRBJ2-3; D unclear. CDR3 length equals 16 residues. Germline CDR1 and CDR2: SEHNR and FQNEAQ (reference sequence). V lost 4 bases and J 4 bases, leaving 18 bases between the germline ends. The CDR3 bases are TGTGCCAGCAGCTCAACTCAGTCCGCCCGTCCAGATACGCAGTATTTT. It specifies CASSSTQSARPDTQYF.

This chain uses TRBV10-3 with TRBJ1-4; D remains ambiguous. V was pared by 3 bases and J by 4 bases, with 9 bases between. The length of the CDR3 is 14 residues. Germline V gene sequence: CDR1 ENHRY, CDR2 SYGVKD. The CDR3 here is CAISEWPLNEKLFF. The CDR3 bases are TGTGCCATCAGTGAATGGCCTCTTAATGAAAAACTGTTTTTT.

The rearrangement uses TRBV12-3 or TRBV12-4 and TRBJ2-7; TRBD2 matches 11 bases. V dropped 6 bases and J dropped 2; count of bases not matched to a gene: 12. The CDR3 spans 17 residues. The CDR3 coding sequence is TGTGCCAGCAGCGCGGGACTAGCGGCGTCGGGGACCTACGAGCAGTACTTC. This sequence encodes CASSAGLAASGTYEQYF.

The CDR3 region is CASSQVELASSYEQFF. CDR3 in DNA: TGTGCCAGCAGCCAAGTCGAACTAGCGAGTAGTTATGAGCAGTTCTTC. The chain combines TRBV3-1 with TRBJ2-1; 7 bases match TRBD2. J gave up 8 bases and V 1 base, and 11 bases lay outside the gene matches. CDR1 is LGHDT and CDR2 is YNNKEL in the germline V gene (reference sequence). This CDR3 spans 16 amino acids.

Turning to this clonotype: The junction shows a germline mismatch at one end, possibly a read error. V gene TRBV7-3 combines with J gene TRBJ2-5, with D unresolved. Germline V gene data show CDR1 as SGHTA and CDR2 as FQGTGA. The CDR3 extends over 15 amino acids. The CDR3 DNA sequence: TGTGCCAGCAGCCTAACCCACTTGCGGCAAGAGACCCAGTACTTC. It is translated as CASSLTHLRQETQYF.